These 25 T cell receptor beta chains originate from one sample sequenced in a study of blood T cell repertoires in COVID-19. Data came from immunoSEQ multiplex PCR; TCRdb stores just in-frame clones and leaves some out. The sample includes 200,000 to 250,000 clones, roughly 85% of them seen just once. Sample: peripheral blood. All receptors come from a woman aged 70-85 years with COVID-19, enrolled during active disease.

This clone occurred once. The V and J genes are TRBV19 and TRBJ1-3; D ambiguous. Germline V gene lookup returns CDR1 LNHDA and CDR2 SQIVND (reference sequence). The CDR3 contains 13 residues. V lost 4 bases and J 4 bases, leaving 8 bases between the germline ends. The CDR3 reads CASSTAGGNTIYF. The CDR3 DNA follows: TGTGCCAGTAGTACTGCCGGGGGAAACACCATATATTTT.

In its sample, this clone was seen once. The V and J genes are TRBV29-1 and TRBJ2-3; 9 bases fit TRBD2. The CDR3 has 14 amino acids. CDR1 SQVTM and CDR2 ANQGSEA come from the germline V gene. J lost 6 bases, V lost 1 base, and 5 bases had no gene match. DNA for the CDR3: TGCAGCGTTGAAGCTAGCGGGGTCCGTGATACGCAGTATTTT. Protein sequence: CSVEASGVRDTQYF.

The chain combines TRBV7-9 with TRBJ2-5; maybe TRBD1 (6 bases). Trimming took 3 bases from V and 1 from J, leaving 21 bases between them. The V gene's germline CDR1 is SEHNR and CDR2 FQNEAQ (reference sequence). The length of the CDR3 is 18 residues. The CDR3: CASSFPSGTLPVQETQYF. The CDR3 DNA sequence: TGTGCCAGCAGCTTTCCCTCCGGGACACTGCCCGTCCAAGAGACCCAGTACTTC. Supplemented by reference TRBV7-9 and TRBJ2-5, the full variable domain reads DTGVSQNPRHKITKRGQNVTFRCDPISEHNRLYWYRQTLGQGPEFLTYFQNEAQLEKSRLLSDRFSAERPKGSFSTLEIQRTEQGDSAMYLCASSFPSGTLPVQETQYFGPGTRLLVL.

This chain joins TRBV6-2 or TRBV6-3 and TRBJ2-7, with 7 bases matching TRBD2. The CDR3 is 15 amino acids. From germline, CDR1 is MNHEY and CDR2 SVGEGT. V dropped 3 bases and J dropped 3; count of bases not matched to a gene: 8. The CDR3 spells CASSYSGGRVYEQYF. DNA for the CDR3: TGTGCCAGCAGTTATTCTGGCGGGAGAGTCTACGAGCAGTACTTC.

The rearrangement uses TRBV6-2 or TRBV6-3 and TRBJ1-1; 10 nucleotides align to TRBD1. This CDR3 contains 13 residues. J lost 3 bases, V lost 5 bases, and 0 bases had no gene match. Germline V gene data show CDR1 as MNHEY and CDR2 as SVGEGT. CDR3 loop: CASSGQGDTEAFF. In nucleotides, the CDR3 is TGTGCCAGCAGTGGACAGGGGGACACTGAAGCTTTCTTT.

For the CDR3, the DNA is TGTGCCAGCAGTGAAGGCTGGGATCAGGGTAACTATGGCTACACCTTC. Protein product: CASSEGWDQGNYGYTF. The rearrangement joins TRBV6-1 to TRBJ1-2, with D maybe TRBD1 (5 bases). Germline V gene sequence: CDR1 MNHNS, CDR2 SASEGT. Trimming removed 1 base from V and 1 base from J, with 13 bases in between. The CDR3 contains 16 residues.

The gene calls are TRBV2 and TRBJ2-5; 15 nucleotides align to TRBD2. The trim removed 3 bases at V and 1 base at J, leaving 3 bases unmatched. Germline V gene lookup returns CDR1 SNHLY and CDR2 FYNNEI. This CDR3 contains 17 residues. CDR3 DNA: TGTGCCAGCAGTGATGGGACTAGCGGGGGGCCCCAAGAGACCCAGTACTTC. Its translation: CASSDGTSGGPQETQYF.

V gene TRBV6-1 combines with J gene TRBJ1-3; 11 bases fit TRBD1. The germline gives CDR1 MNHNS, CDR2 SASEGT. J gave up 4 bases and V 3 bases, and 8 bases lay outside the gene matches. This CDR3 is 17 amino acids long. CDR3 amino acids: CASSDTSGTGGGNTIYF. The CDR3 coding sequence is TGTGCCAGCAGTGACACCTCCGGGACAGGGGGAGGAAACACCATATATTTT.

This chain uses TRBV6-2 or TRBV6-3 with TRBJ1-2; 10 nucleotides line up with TRBD1. Trimming took 5 bases from V and 4 from J; bases not matched to a gene: 7. The CDR3 loop spans 15 amino acids. Germline-derived CDR1 and CDR2 are MNHEY and SVGEGT. The CDR3 region has the DNA TGTGCCAGCAGTCCCGACAGGGGGCGCCGCTATGGCTACACCTTC. Residues: CASSPDRGRRYGYTF.

This chain uses TRBV6-5 with TRBJ2-3, with 8 bases identical to TRBD1. Germline loops: CDR1 MNHEY, CDR2 SVGAGI. With 6 bases clipped from V and 2 bases from J, the junction kept 7 bases outside the gene matches. The CDR3 has 15 amino acids. The CDR3 sequence: CASRPRDRHTDTQYF. The CDR3 DNA reads as TGTGCCAGCAGACCCCGGGACAGGCACACAGATACGCAGTATTTT.

Only a few counts were recorded for this clone. The chain has TRBV19 and TRBJ2-1, with 10 bases fitting TRBD2. Germline values: CDR1 LNHDA, CDR2 SQIVND (reference sequence). The CDR3 runs to 15 residues. With 7 bases clipped from V and 3 bases from J, the junction kept 6 bases outside the gene matches. This chain's CDR3 is CASNLAGVNYNEQFF. For the CDR3, the DNA is TGTGCCAGTAATCTAGCGGGAGTAAACTACAATGAGCAGTTCTTC.

The chain is built from TRBV19 and TRBJ1-3; D not certain. Germline V gene lookup returns CDR1 LNHDA and CDR2 SQIVND (reference sequence). Trimming left V 4 bases short and J 1 base short, with 11 bases between. The CDR3 sequence is 15 residues long. CDR3 DNA sequence: TGTGCCAGTAGTACCCAGGTTTCATCTGGAAACACCATATATTTT. It yields the protein CASSTQVSSGNTIYF.

The chain is built from TRBV6-2 or TRBV6-3 and TRBJ1-2; D gene unclear. V was shortened by 5 bases and J by 4 bases, with 20 bases between the two germline ends. This CDR3 spans 16 amino acids. The germline CDR1 and CDR2 sequences are MNHEY and SVGEGT. CDR3 coding DNA: TGTGCCAGCAGTCACGCTAGCTTCTGGGTAAGCTATGGCTACACCTTC. It translates to CASSHASFWVSYGYTF.

This chain uses TRBV5-1 with TRBJ1-4; D gene uncertain. Deletions cut 1 base from V and 4 bases from J, with 11 bases between. From germline, CDR1 is SGHRS and CDR2 YFSETQ. The CDR3 spans 15 residues. CDR3 in DNA: TGCGCCAGCAGCTTGTCTGTCGGAGGTAATGAAAAACTGTTTTTT. Protein product: CASSLSVGGNEKLFF.

The table lists this clone with many counts. The chain employs TRBV6-2 or TRBV6-3 and TRBJ1-2; TRBD1 might be the D (5 bases). With 6 bases removed from V and 3 bases from J, the gap between germline ends came to 11 bases. The CDR3 extends over 13 amino acids. Germline V gene sequence: CDR1 MNHEY, CDR2 SVGEGT. CDR3 protein: CASSQDRYYGYTF. The CDR3 nucleotides read TGTGCCAGCAGCCAAGACAGATACTATGGCTACACCTTC.

Worth noting for this clone: The junction does not match germline at one end; this may be a read error. The chain uses TRBV15 and TRBJ1-1; 9 bases agree with TRBD1. The CDR3 sequence is 15 residues long. Germline assignment: CDR1 LNHNV and CDR2 YYDKDF (reference sequence). CDR3 sequence: CATSSFSGQGREVVF. In nucleotides, the CDR3 is TGTGCCACCAGCAGCTTCTCAGGACAGGGGCGCGAGGTGGTCTTT.

This chain connects TRBV19 to TRBJ2-5; D is unclear. The CDR3 is made up of 15 amino acids. The germline V and J ends were trimmed by 1 base and 2 bases, with 11 bases remaining between them. Germline-derived CDR1 and CDR2 are LNHDA and SQIVND (reference sequence). CDR3 region: CASSIGHGEQETQYF. The CDR3 bases are TGTGCCAGTAGTATAGGACACGGTGAACAAGAGACCCAGTACTTC.

The gene calls are TRBV7-2 and TRBJ2-5; perhaps TRBD1 as D (6 bases). This CDR3 contains 14 residues. Trimming stripped 3 bases from V and 1 base from J, with 9 bases between. Germline CDR1 and CDR2: SGHTA and FQGNSA. Written as DNA, the CDR3 is TGTGCCAGCAGCTTTTCAGGGGTCCAAGAGACCCAGTACTTC. Protein: CASSFSGVQETQYF. Together with reference TRBV7-2 and TRBJ2-5, the CDR3 gives the full variable domain: GAGVSQSPSNKVTEKGKDVELRCDPISGHTALYWYRQSLGQGLEFLIYFQGNSAPDKSGLPSDRFSAERTGGSVSTLTIQRTQQEDSAVYLCASSFSGVQETQYFGPGTRLLVL.

The CDR3 loop reads CASSLSGQGWGTDTQYF. CDR3 bases: TGTGCCAGCAGCTTATCCGGACAGGGTTGGGGCACAGATACGCAGTATTTT. This chain uses TRBV7-2 with TRBJ2-3; 8 bases fit TRBD1. The CDR3 covers 17 residues. V shed 2 bases, J shed 1 base, and the junction held 8 bases outside the gene matches. Germline CDR1 and CDR2: SGHTA and FQGNSA.

This sequence joins TRBV4-2 and TRBJ2-5; TRBD2 matches 15 bases. After removal of 0 bases from V and 3 bases from J, the junction contained 2 bases not matched to a gene. Germline loops: CDR1 LGHNA, CDR2 YNFKEQ. There are 17 residues in the CDR3. The CDR3 DNA reads TGTGCCAGCAGCCAAGACCGGACTAGCGGGAGGGAAGAGACCCAGTACTTC. Protein product: CASSQDRTSGREETQYF.

The chain joins TRBV14 to TRBJ2-3; D possibly corresponds to TRBD1 (6 bases). The CDR3 extends over 14 amino acids. Trimming cost V 4 bases and J 4 bases, with 12 bases left between them. Germline CDR1 SGHDN, CDR2 FVKESK. This CDR3 is CASSRTRGADTQYF. Written as DNA, the CDR3 is TGTGCCAGCAGCCGAACCAGGGGCGCAGATACGCAGTATTTT.

This chain connects TRBV11-3 to TRBJ2-2; TRBD2 matches 7 bases. The CDR3 runs 16 residues. With V trimmed by 0 bases and J by 4 bases, 5 bases remained unmatched. Germline assignment: CDR1 SGHNT and CDR2 YENEEA. CDR3 bases: TGTGCCAGCAGCTTAGACGGGGGGACGGGCACCGGGGAGCTGTTTTTT. Amino acid sequence: CASSLDGGTGTGELFF.

The chain uses TRBV7-9 and TRBJ2-7; possibly TRBD1 for D (6 bases). Germline CDR1 SEHNR, CDR2 FQNEAQ (reference sequence). There are 13 residues in the CDR3. Trimming stripped 5 bases from V and 6 bases from J, with 14 bases between. Here the CDR3 reads CASSQGQSREQYF. The CDR3 DNA reads TGTGCCAGCAGCCAGGGGCAGTCACGCGAGCAGTACTTC.

This chain uses TRBV29-1 with TRBJ1-2, with 8 bases that match TRBD1. Trimming removed 7 bases from V and 4 bases from J; junction bases left unmatched: 8. The germline V gene encodes CDR1 SQVTM and CDR2 ANQGSEA. This CDR3 spans 13 amino acids. CDR3 sequence: CSGWDRSGYGYTF. DNA for the CDR3: TGCAGCGGGTGGGACAGGTCTGGCTATGGCTACACCTTC.

The V and J genes are TRBV4-3 and TRBJ1-2, with a tentative D call TRBD1 (6 bases). Germline-derived CDR1 and CDR2 are LGHNA and YSLEER. Trimming stripped 0 bases from V and 3 bases from J, with 14 bases between. The CDR3 is 16 amino acids. The CDR3 coding sequence is TGCGCCAGCAGCCAAGATATCAGGGGTGGGGACTATGGCTACACCTTC. Residues: CASSQDIRGGDYGYTF.